What follows is one T cell receptor beta chain and its context. Its specificity is unknown. 13 Jbeta primers and 60 Vbeta primers were used for the PCR. The repertoire was sequenced with immunoSEQ multiplex PCR; TCRdb's copy has only in-frame clones and lacks some. The data contain 200,000 to 250,000 clones, just over 75% of them seen just once; the ten biggest clones take up 0.63%. These data originate in a study of cytomegalovirus exposure and HLA in healthy donors. Overall study findings and caveats: The authors later linked a missense DCLRE1C variant to TCR beta V- and J-gene trimming. HLA alleles showed associations with 15,000 to 20,000 TCR beta sequences in a later analysis, at a 0.05 false discovery rate. Specific recognition of CMV antigens was confirmed in vitro for three chains (all CMV-associated).

As for the donors, each was a healthy bone marrow donor. V was clipped by 5 bases and J by 7 bases, with 20 bases between them. Looked up from germline, CDR1 is MDHEN and CDR2 is SYDVKM. There are 16 residues in the CDR3. The receptor was isolated from a man aged 18 to 29 in good health and CMV-seronegative. This sequence joins TRBV28 and TRBJ1-4; a weak D match, TRBD1 (6 bases). The sequenced sample was PBMCs. The CDR3 here is CASSGGVGGRGEKLFF. As DNA, the CDR3 is TGTGCCAGCAGTGGGGGAGTAGGGGGACGAGGTGAAAAACTGTTTTTT. The entire variable domain, with the rest obtained from reference TRBV28 and TRBJ1-4, is as follows: DVKVTQSSRYLVKRTGEKVFLECVQDMDHENMFWYRQDPGLGLRLIYFSYDVKMKEKGDIPEGYSVSREKKERFSLILESASTNQTSMYLCASSGGVGGRGEKLFFGSGTQLSVL.